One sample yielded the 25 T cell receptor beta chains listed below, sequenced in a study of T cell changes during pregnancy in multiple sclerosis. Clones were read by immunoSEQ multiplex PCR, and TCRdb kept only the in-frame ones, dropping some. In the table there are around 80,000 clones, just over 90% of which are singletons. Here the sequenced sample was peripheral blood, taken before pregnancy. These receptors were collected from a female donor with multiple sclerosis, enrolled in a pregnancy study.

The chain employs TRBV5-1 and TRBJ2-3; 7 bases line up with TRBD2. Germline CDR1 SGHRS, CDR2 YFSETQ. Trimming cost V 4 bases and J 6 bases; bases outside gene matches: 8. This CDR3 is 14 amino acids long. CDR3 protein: CASSVTRDYDTQYF. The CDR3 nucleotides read TGCGCCAGCAGCGTGACCCGGGACTACGATACGCAGTATTTT.

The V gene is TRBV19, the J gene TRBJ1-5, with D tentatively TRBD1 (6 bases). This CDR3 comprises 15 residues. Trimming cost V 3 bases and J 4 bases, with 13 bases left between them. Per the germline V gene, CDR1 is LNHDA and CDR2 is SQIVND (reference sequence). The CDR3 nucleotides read TGTGCCAGTAGTATCGTGTCAGGGGCTAATCAGCCCCAGCATTTT. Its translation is CASSIVSGANQPQHF.

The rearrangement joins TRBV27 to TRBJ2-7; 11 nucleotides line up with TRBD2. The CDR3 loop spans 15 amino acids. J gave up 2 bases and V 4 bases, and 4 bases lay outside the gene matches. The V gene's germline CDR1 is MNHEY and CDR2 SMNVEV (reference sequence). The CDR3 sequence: CASSSLTSGTYEQYF. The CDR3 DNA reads TGTGCCAGCAGTTCTTTGACTAGCGGGACCTACGAGCAGTACTTC.

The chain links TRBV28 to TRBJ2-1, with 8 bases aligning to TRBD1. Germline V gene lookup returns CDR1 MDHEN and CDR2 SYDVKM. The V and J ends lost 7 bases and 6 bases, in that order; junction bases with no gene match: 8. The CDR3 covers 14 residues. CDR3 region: CASIGQGLSNEQFF. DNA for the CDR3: TGTGCCAGCATCGGACAGGGTCTTTCCAATGAGCAGTTCTTC.

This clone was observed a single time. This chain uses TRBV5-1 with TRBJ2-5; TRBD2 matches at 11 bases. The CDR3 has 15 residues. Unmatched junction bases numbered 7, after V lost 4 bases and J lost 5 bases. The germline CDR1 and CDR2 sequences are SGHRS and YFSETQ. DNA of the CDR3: TGCGCCAGCAGCACTACTAGCGGGAGAGCCGAGACCCAGTACTTC. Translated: CASSTTSGRAETQYF.

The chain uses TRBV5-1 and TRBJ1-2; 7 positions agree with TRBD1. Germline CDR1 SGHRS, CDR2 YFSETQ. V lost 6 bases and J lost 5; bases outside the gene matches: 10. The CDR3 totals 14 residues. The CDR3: CASKVTTGLYGYTF. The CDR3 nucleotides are TGCGCCAGCAAAGTCACGACAGGGCTATATGGCTACACCTTC.

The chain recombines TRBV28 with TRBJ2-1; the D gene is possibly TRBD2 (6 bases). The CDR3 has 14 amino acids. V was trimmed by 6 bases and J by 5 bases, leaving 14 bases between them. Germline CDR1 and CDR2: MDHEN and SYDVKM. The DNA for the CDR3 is TGTGCCAGCAGCACGCTTGGCGGGAACAATGAGCAGTTCTTC. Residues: CASSTLGGNNEQFF. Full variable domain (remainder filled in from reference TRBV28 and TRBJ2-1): DVKVTQSSRYLVKRTGEKVFLECVQDMDHENMFWYRQDPGLGLRLIYFSYDVKMKEKGDIPEGYSVSREKKERFSLILESASTNQTSMYLCASSTLGGNNEQFFGPGTRLTVL.

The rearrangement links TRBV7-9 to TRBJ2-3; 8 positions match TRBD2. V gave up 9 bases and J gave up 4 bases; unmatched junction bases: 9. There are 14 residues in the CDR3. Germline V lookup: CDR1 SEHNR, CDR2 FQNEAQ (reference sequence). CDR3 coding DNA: TGTGCCAGGACGGGACTAGGGGACTCAGATACGCAGTATTTT. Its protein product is CARTGLGDSDTQYF.

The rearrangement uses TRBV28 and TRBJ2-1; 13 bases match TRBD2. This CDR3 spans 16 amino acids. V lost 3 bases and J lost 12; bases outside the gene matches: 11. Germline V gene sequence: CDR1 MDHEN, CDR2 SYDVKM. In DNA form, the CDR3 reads TGTGCCAGCAGTTTGATAGGACTAGCGGGAGACGCTGGGCAGTTCTTC. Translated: CASSLIGLAGDAGQFF. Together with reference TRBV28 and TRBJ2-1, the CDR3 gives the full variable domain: DVKVTQSSRYLVKRTGEKVFLECVQDMDHENMFWYRQDPGLGLRLIYFSYDVKMKEKGDIPEGYSVSREKKERFSLILESASTNQTSMYLCASSLIGLAGDAGQFFGPGTRLTVL.

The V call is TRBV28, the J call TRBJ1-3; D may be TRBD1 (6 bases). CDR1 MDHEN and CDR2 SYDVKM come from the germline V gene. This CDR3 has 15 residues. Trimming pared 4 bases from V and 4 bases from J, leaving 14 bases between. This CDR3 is CASSSPQGSGNTIYF. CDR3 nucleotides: TGTGCCAGCAGTTCCCCCCAGGGGTCCGGAAACACCATATATTTT.

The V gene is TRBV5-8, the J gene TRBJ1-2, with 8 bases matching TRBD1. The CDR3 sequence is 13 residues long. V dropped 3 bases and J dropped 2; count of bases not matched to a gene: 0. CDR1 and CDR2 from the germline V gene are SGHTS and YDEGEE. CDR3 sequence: CASSWTGNYGYTF. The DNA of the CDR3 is TGTGCCAGCAGCTGGACAGGGAACTATGGCTACACCTTC. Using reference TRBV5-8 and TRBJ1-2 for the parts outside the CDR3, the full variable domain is EAGVTQSPTHLIKTRGQQATLRCSPISGHTSVYWYQQALGLGLQFLLWYDEGEERNRGNFPPRFSGRQFPNYSSELNVNALELEDSALYLCASSWTGNYGYTFGSGTRLTVV.

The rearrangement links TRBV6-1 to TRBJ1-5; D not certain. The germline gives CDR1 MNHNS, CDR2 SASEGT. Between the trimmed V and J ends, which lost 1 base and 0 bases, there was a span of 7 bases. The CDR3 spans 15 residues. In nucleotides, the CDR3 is TGTGCCAGCAGTGAAGTTGGAGGTAGCAATCAGCCCCAGCATTTT. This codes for CASSEVGGSNQPQHF.

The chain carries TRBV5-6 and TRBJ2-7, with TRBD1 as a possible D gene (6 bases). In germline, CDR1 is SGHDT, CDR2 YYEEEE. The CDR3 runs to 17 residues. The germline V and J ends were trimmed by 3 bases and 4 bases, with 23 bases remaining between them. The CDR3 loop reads CASSYLQGTPGLYEQYF. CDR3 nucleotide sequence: TGTGCCAGCAGCTACCTACAGGGAACCCCTGGTTTGTACGAGCAGTACTTC.

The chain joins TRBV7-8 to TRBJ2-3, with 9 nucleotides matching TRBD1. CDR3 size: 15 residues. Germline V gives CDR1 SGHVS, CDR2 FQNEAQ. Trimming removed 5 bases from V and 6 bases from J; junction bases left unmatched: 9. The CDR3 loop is CASSPGQGIIDTQYF. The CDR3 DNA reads TGTGCCAGCAGCCCCGGACAGGGGATCATCGATACGCAGTATTTT. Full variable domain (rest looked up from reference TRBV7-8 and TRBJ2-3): GAGVSQSPRYKVAKRGQDVALRCDPISGHVSLFWYQQALGQGPEFLTYFQNEAQLDKSGLPSDRFFAERPEGSVSTLKIQRTQQEDSAVYLCASSPGQGIIDTQYFGPGTRLTVL.

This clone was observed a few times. The CDR3 coding sequence is TGTGCCAGCACTACACAGGGTGTGGTGAACACTGAAGCTTTCTTT. It specifies CASTTQGVVNTEAFF. The genes are TRBV28 and TRBJ1-1; the D gene is possibly TRBD1 (6 bases). Per the germline V gene, CDR1 is MDHEN and CDR2 is SYDVKM. The CDR3 consists of 15 residues. Trimming left V 7 bases short and J 0 bases short, with 15 bases between.

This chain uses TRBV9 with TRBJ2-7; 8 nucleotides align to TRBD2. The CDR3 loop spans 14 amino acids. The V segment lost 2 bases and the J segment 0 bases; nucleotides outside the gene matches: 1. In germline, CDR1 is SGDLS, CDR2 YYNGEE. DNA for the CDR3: TGTGCCAGCAGCGTTACTAGCGGCTCCTACGAGCAGTACTTC. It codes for CASSVTSGSYEQYF.

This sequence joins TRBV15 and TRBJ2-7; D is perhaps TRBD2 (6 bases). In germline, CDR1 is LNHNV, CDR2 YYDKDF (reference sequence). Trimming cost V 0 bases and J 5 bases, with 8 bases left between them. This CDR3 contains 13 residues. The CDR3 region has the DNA TGTGCCACCAGCAGAGACAGGACTAACGAGCAGTACTTC. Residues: CATSRDRTNEQYF.

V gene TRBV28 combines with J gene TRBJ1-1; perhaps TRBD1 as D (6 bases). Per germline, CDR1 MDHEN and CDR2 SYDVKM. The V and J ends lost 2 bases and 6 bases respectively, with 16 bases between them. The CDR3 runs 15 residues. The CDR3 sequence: CASSLAGVENPEAFF. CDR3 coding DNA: TGTGCCAGCAGTTTAGCAGGGGTGGAAAATCCTGAAGCTTTCTTT.

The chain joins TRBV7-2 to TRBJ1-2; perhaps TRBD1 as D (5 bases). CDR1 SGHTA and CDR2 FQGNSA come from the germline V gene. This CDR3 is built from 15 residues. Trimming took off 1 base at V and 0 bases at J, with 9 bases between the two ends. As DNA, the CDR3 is TGTGCCAGCAGCTTAGATTCGACAGCTAACTATGGCTACACCTTC. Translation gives CASSLDSTANYGYTF.

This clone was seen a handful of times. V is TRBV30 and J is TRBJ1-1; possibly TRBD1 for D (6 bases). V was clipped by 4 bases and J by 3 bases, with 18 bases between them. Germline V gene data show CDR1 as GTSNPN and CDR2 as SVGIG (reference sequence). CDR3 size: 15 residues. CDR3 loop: CAWINRAGWDTEAFF. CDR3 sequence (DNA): TGTGCCTGGATTAACAGGGCTGGGTGGGACACTGAAGCTTTCTTT. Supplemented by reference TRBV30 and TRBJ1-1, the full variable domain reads SQTIHQWPATLVQPVGSPLSLECTVEGTSNPNLYWYRQAAGRGLQLLFYSVGIGQISSEVPQNLSASRPQDRQFILSSKKLLLSDSGFYLCAWINRAGWDTEAFFGQGTRLTVV.

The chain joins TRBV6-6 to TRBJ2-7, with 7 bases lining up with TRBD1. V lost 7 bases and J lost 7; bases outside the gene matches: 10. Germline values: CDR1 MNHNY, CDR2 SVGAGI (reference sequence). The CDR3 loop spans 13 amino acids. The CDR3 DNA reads TGTGCCAGCAAAGGGGCAGGGGGTGGAGAGCAGTACTTC. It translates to CASKGAGGGEQYF.

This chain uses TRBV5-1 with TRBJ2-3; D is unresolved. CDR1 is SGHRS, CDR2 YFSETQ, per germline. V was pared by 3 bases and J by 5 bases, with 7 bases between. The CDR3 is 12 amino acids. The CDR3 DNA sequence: TGCGCCAGCAGCTACATTGGAGATACGCAGTATTTT. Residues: CASSYIGDTQYF.

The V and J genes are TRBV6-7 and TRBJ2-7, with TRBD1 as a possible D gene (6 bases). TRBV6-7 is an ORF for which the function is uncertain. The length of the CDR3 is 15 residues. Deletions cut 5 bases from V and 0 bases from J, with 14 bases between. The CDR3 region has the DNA TGTGCCAGCAGTAAAGGGACACCGACCTCCTACGAGCAGTACTTC. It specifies CASSKGTPTSYEQYF.

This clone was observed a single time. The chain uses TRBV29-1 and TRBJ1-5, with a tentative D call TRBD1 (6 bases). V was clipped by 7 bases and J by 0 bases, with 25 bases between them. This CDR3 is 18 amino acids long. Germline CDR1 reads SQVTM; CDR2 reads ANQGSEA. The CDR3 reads CSATCQGHKSDSNQPQHF. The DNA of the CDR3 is TGCAGCGCCACATGCCAGGGACACAAGAGCGATAGCAATCAGCCCCAGCATTTT.

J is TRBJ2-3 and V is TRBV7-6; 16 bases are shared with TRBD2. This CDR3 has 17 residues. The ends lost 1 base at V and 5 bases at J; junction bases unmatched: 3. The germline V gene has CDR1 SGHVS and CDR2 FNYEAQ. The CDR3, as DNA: TGTGCCAGCAGCTTAGAGGGACTAGCGGGAGGGGGAGATACGCAGTATTTT. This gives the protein CASSLEGLAGGGDTQYF.